This T cell receptor (beta chain) was captured in a study of blood T cell repertoires in COVID-19. Study-wide context: The samples span acute and convalescent COVID-19 from the United States, Italy and Spain. PBMCs, B-cell-depleted T cells, or T cells provided the cDNA or gDNA that made up the material.

The CDR3 sequence is 15 residues long. Deletions cut 10 bases from V and 0 bases from J, with 18 bases between. The germline CDR1 and CDR2 sequences are MDHEN and SYDVKM. This clone was recorded only once. In the original analysis: Amplification with reference gene primers provided the estimates of nucleated cell counts. The method was immunoSEQ multiplex PCR; TCRdb's version includes in-frame clones alone and lacks a portion of them. V and J calls and clone size are those listed in that table; D and trimming were worked out from the DNA. The data hold around 67,000 clones, with about 83% observed a single time.

This chain links TRBV28 with TRBJ1-1, with a tentative D call TRBD1 (5 bases). The sequenced sample consisted of peripheral blood. The sequence was collected from a man in his 70s with acute or convalescent COVID-19. The CDR3 reads CAIRRGTLMNTEAFF. CDR3 sequence (DNA): TGTGCCATCCGAAGGGGAACTCTAATGAACACTGAAGCTTTCTTT.